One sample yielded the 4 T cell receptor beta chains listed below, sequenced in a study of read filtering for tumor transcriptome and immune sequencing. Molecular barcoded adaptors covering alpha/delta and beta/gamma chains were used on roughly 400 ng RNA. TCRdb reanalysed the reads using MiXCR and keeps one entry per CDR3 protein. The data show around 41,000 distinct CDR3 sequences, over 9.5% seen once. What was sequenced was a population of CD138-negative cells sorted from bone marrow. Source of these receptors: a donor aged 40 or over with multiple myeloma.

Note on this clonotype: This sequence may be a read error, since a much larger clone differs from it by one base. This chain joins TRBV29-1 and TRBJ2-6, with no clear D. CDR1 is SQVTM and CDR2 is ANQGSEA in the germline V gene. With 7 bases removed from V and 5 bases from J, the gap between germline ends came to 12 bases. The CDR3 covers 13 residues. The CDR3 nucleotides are TGCAGCGCCCTGTCCCCTTGGGCCAACGTCCTGACTTTC. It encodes CSALSPWANVLTF.

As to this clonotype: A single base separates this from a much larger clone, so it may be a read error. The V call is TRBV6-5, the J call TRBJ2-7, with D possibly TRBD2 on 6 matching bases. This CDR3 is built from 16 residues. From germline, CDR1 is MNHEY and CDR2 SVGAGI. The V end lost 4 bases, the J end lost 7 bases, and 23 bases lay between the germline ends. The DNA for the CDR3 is TGTGCCAGCAGTTCCCGGGCCGGGGCTTACGGGGGAGAGCAGTACTTC. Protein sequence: CASSSRAGAYGGEQYF.

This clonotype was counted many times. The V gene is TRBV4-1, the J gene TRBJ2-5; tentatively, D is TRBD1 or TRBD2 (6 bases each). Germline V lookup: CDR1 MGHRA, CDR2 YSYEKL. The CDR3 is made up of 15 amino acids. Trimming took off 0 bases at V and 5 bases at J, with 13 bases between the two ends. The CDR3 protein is CASSQDPGGQETQYF. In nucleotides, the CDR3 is TGCGCCAGCAGCCAAGATCCCGGGGGCCAGGAGACCCAGTACTTC.

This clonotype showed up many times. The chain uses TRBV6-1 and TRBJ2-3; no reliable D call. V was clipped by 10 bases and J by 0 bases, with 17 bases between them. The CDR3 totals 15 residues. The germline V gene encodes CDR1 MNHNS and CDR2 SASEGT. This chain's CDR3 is CATYPQPASTDTQYF. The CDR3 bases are TGTGCCACCTACCCGCAGCCCGCTAGCACAGATACGCAGTATTTT.